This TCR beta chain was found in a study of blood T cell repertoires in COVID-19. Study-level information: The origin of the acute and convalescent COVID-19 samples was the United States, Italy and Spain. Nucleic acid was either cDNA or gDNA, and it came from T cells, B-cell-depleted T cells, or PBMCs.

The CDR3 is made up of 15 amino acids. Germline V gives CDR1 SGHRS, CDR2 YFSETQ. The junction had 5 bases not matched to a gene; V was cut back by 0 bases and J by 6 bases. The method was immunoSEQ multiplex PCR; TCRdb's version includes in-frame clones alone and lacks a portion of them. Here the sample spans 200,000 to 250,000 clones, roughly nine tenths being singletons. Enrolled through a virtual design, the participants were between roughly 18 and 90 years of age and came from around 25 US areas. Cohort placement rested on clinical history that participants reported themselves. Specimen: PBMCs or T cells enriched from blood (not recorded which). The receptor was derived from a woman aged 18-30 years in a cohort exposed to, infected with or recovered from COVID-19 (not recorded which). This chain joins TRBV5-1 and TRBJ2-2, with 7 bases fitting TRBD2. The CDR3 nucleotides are TGCGCCAGCAGCTTGGCCCCCGCGGGGGCCGGGGAGCTGTTTTTT. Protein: CASSLAPAGAGELFF.